This record looks at one T cell receptor (beta chain) sequence and its context. Germline values: CDR1 DFQATT, CDR2 SNEGSKA (reference sequence). This CDR3 contains 12 residues. V was clipped by 2 bases and J by 2 bases, with 6 bases between them. TCRdb redid the calling of the RT-PCR reads with MiXCR, one entry per CDR3 protein. The sample has hundreds of thousands of distinct CDR3 sequences; 13% to 15% are singletons. This clonotype was sampled from a female donor in good health, serving as a healthy control. V gene TRBV20-1 combines with J gene TRBJ1-1; no reliable D call. Sequencing was carried out using memory CD4+ T cells from blood. CDR3 amino acids: CSARWGNTEAFF. CDR3 bases: TGCAGTGCTAGATGGGGAAACACTGAAGCTTTCTTT.